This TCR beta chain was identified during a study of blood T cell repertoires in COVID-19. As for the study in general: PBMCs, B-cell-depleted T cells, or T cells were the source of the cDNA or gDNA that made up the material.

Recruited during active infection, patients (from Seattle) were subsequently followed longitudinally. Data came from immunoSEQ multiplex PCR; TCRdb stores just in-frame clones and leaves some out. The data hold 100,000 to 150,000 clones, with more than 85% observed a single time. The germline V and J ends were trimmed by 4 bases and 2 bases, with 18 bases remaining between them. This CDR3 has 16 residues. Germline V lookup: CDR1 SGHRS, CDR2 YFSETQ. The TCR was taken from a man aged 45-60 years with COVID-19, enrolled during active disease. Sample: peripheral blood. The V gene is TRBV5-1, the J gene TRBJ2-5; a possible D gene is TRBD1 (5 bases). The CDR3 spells CASSQDTAQFQETQYF. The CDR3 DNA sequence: TGCGCCAGCAGCCAGGACACCGCTCAATTTCAAGAGACCCAGTACTTC.